What follows are 17 T cell receptor beta chains derived from one specimen sequenced in a study of OX40 agonist ivuxolimab in advanced cancers. Clones were read by immunoSEQ multiplex PCR, and TCRdb kept only the in-frame ones, dropping some. The table has about 84,000 clones, approximately 89% seen once. The sequencing here drew on CD4+ or CD8+ T cells sorted from blood, taken in a trial of the OX40 agonist ivuxolimab. These TCRs come from an adult with an advanced solid tumor such as melanoma, head and neck, liver or kidney cancer.

The genes are TRBV5-6 and TRBJ1-4; weak D call: TRBD1 (5 bases). This CDR3 is 15 amino acids long. Per the germline V gene, CDR1 is SGHDT and CDR2 is YYEEEE. The germline V and J ends were trimmed by 5 bases and 7 bases, with 18 bases remaining between them. CDR3 sequence (DNA): TGTGCCAGCAGAGTGGGGGGAATTAATCGTGAAAAACTGTTTTTT. It is translated as CASRVGGINREKLFF.

Only a few counts were recorded for this clone. This chain joins TRBV7-3 and TRBJ2-1, with no clear D. Per the germline V gene, CDR1 is SGHTA and CDR2 is FQGTGA. The CDR3 runs to 13 residues. V gave up 5 bases and J gave up 5 bases, with 10 bases separating them. CDR3 nucleotides: TGTGCCAGCAGCCTCCAGTCTGACAATGAGCAGTTCTTC. Its translation: CASSLQSDNEQFF.

This clone occurred a few times. The chain recombines TRBV2 with TRBJ2-7, with TRBD1 as a possible D gene (5 bases). The V end lost 3 bases, the J end lost 9 bases, and 9 bases lay between the germline ends. Looked up from germline, CDR1 is SNHLY and CDR2 is FYNNEI. The CDR3 consists of 11 residues. CDR3: CASSDRVGQYV. Here the CDR3 DNA reads TGTGCCAGCAGTGACAGGGTCGGGCAGTACGTC.

This chain joins TRBV5-1 and TRBJ2-7; D unresolved. Looked up from germline, CDR1 is SGHRS and CDR2 is YFSETQ. The CDR3 length is 13 residues. The V end lost 0 bases, the J end lost 2 bases, and 6 bases lay between the germline ends. The CDR3 reads CASSLEGTYEQYF. DNA of the CDR3: TGCGCCAGCAGCTTGGAGGGTACCTACGAGCAGTACTTC.

With respect to this clone: One junction end does not reproduce the germline sequence, and a read error may be involved. This chain joins TRBV7-8 and TRBJ2-7; 11 nucleotides match TRBD2. Germline CDR1 reads SGHVS; CDR2 reads FQNEAQ. The CDR3 extends over 17 amino acids. The CDR3: CASSLRLAGGKSSEKYF. The CDR3 DNA is TGTGCCAGCAGCTTAAGGTTAGCGGGAGGGAAGTCATCCGAGAAGTACTTC.

V is TRBV5-4 and J is TRBJ2-3; D is possibly TRBD1 or TRBD2 (5 bases each). The V and J ends lost 4 bases and 6 bases respectively, with 21 bases between them. Germline V gives CDR1 SGHNT, CDR2 YYREEE (reference sequence). The CDR3 is 16 residues long. CDR3 nucleotide sequence: TGTGCCAGCAGCACGGAAGCCCCGGGACGTGTGGATACGCAGTATTTT. It specifies CASSTEAPGRVDTQYF.

This clone is a singleton in its sample. The V and J genes are TRBV9 and TRBJ2-1; 8 bases match TRBD2. J was trimmed by 10 bases and V by 0 bases; bases with no gene match: 9. CDR3 length: 15 residues. Germline V CDR1 and CDR2: SGDLS, YYNGEE. The CDR3 region is CASSVGGGHGGEQFF. CDR3 sequence (DNA): TGTGCCAGCAGCGTAGGCGGGGGGCACGGGGGGGAGCAGTTCTTC.

This clone was observed a handful of times. The V and J genes are TRBV7-3 and TRBJ1-1; D gene unclear. The CDR3 runs to 13 residues. CDR1 and CDR2 from the germline V gene are SGHTA and FQGTGA. Trimming shortened V by 10 bases and J by 1 base, and 13 bases separated the two germline ends. The CDR3 loop is CATSLEGNTEAFF. The CDR3, as DNA: TGTGCCACCTCCCTCGAGGGGAACACTGAAGCTTTCTTT.

The chain employs TRBV7-2 and TRBJ1-6; D gene ambiguous. The germline V gene has CDR1 SGHTA and CDR2 FQGNSA. The CDR3 spans 17 residues. V gave up 5 bases and J gave up 7 bases, with 21 bases separating them. The CDR3 nucleotides are TGTGCCAGCAGCCTGAACGCGGCCGTTTCCGGGAATTCACCCCTCCACTTT. This translates into CASSLNAAVSGNSPLHF. Variable domain in full (rest from reference TRBV7-2 and TRBJ1-6): GAGVSQSPSNKVTEKGKDVELRCDPISGHTALYWYRQSLGQGLEFLIYFQGNSAPDKSGLPSDRFSAERTGGSVSTLTIQRTQQEDSAVYLCASSLNAAVSGNSPLHFGNGTRLTVT.

This clone is a singleton in its sample. The genes are TRBV7-2 and TRBJ1-3, with TRBD1 matching over 7 bases. The J segment lost 2 bases and the V segment lost 3 bases, leaving 4 bases of the junction unmatched. Per germline, CDR1 SGHTA and CDR2 FQGNSA. The CDR3 spans 15 residues. The chain's CDR3 is CASSLRGPTGNTIYF. CDR3 nucleotides: TGTGCCAGCAGCTTGAGGGGGCCTACTGGAAACACCATATATTTT.

This chain links TRBV28 with TRBJ2-6; D gene unclear. The germline V and J ends were trimmed by 1 base and 2 bases, with 0 bases remaining between them. CDR3 length equals 13 residues. Germline V lookup: CDR1 MDHEN, CDR2 SYDVKM. CDR3 protein: CASSLSGANVLTF. The DNA of the CDR3 is TGTGCCAGCAGTTTATCTGGGGCCAACGTCCTGACTTTC.

The chain employs TRBV28 and TRBJ1-2; 9 positions agree with TRBD1. Germline CDR1 reads MDHEN; CDR2 reads SYDVKM. The trim removed 5 bases at V and 7 bases at J, leaving 8 bases unmatched. This CDR3 has 14 amino acids. CDR3 in amino acids: CASSTPDRGFGYTF. CDR3 sequence (DNA): TGTGCCAGCAGTACCCCGGACAGGGGCTTTGGCTACACCTTC.

The DNA for the CDR3 is TGTGCCAGCAGCCAATCCGGGACAGGTCGCGCGGGTGAGCAGTACTTC. Encoded protein: CASSQSGTGRAGEQYF. The chain carries TRBV7-9 and TRBJ2-7; 8 nucleotides line up with TRBD1. CDR1 is SEHNR, CDR2 FQNEAQ, per germline (reference sequence). The CDR3 spans 16 residues. Losses at the gene ends were 5 bases for V and 7 bases for J; bases not matched to a gene: 16. Full variable domain (rest looked up from reference TRBV7-9 and TRBJ2-7): DTGVSQNPRHKITKRGQNVTFRCDPISEHNRLYWYRQTLGQGPEFLTYFQNEAQLEKSRLLSDRFSAERPKGSFSTLEIQRTEQGDSAMYLCASSQSGTGRAGEQYFGPGTRLTVT.

V gene TRBV6-1 combines with J gene TRBJ2-4; D remains ambiguous. The CDR3 covers 10 residues. V lost 7 bases to trimming and J lost 15 bases, with 13 bases between them. Germline V gene data show CDR1 as MNHNS and CDR2 as SASEGT. The CDR3 region is CASKSALTYF. CDR3 DNA sequence: TGTGCCAGCAAGTCGGCGTTGACGTACTTC.

The V call is TRBV9, the J call TRBJ1-3, with D unresolved. Germline V gene data show CDR1 as SGDLS and CDR2 as YYNGEE. V was clipped by 3 bases and J by 4 bases, with 8 bases between them. The CDR3 runs to 13 residues. The CDR3 bases are TGTGCCAGCAGCGCGAGCCAGGGAAACACCATATATTTT. It translates to CASSASQGNTIYF.

The chain has TRBV29-1 and TRBJ2-2, with 11 bases fitting TRBD2. After removal of 2 bases from V and 6 bases from J, the junction contained 2 bases not matched to a gene. Per the germline V gene, CDR1 is SQVTM and CDR2 is ANQGSEA. The CDR3 consists of 14 residues. The CDR3: CSVETSGRPGELFF. The DNA for the CDR3 is TGCAGCGTTGAAACTAGCGGGAGACCCGGGGAGCTGTTTTTT.

The chain combines TRBV5-1 with TRBJ2-3; D is possibly TRBD2 (6 bases). V was pared by 4 bases and J by 1 base, with 13 bases between. CDR1 is SGHRS and CDR2 is YFSETQ in the germline V gene. This CDR3 contains 15 residues. CDR3 coding DNA: TGCGCCAGCAGCCCGGGACTGGCAGGCACAGATACGCAGTATTTT. Its protein is CASSPGLAGTDTQYF.